These 20 T cell receptor beta chains were all obtained from the same sample, sequenced in a study of radiotherapy plus CTLA-4 blockade in lung cancer. Only in-frame clones appear in the TCRdb table, and some are missing; sequencing was by immunoSEQ multiplex PCR. The table has about 14,000 clones, approximately 89% seen once. The source material was peripheral blood, sampled from a patient treated with radiotherapy plus ipilimumab. The receptors stem from a human donor with non-small cell lung cancer that progressed on radiotherapy plus ipilimumab. Some clones in this sample may be carry-over from other donors' samples.

The J gene is TRBJ2-3, the V gene TRBV5-1, with D perhaps TRBD2 (6 bases). V lost 0 bases to trimming and J lost 5 bases, with 13 bases between them. CDR3 length: 15 residues. The germline CDR1 and CDR2 sequences are SGHRS and YFSETQ. As DNA, the CDR3 is TGCGCCAGCAGCTTGGAAGCTAGCGTGGTAGATACGCAGTATTTT. Translation: CASSLEASVVDTQYF.

The table lists this clone with a few counts. The rearrangement joins TRBV4-2 to TRBJ2-1, with 9 positions matching TRBD2. CDR1 is LGHNA and CDR2 is YNFKEQ in the germline V gene. Losses at the gene ends were 0 bases for V and 8 bases for J; bases not matched to a gene: 8. The CDR3 is 16 amino acids. The CDR3: CASSQDQAGGIDEQFF. As DNA, the CDR3 is TGTGCCAGCAGCCAAGATCAAGCGGGAGGTATCGATGAGCAGTTCTTC.

The chain links TRBV5-4 to TRBJ1-2; 8 nucleotides align to TRBD1. V lost 7 bases and J lost 4; bases outside the gene matches: 15. This CDR3 is built from 16 residues. CDR1 SGHNT and CDR2 YYREEE come from the germline V gene (reference sequence). The CDR3 loop reads CASADSGGSQTYGYTF. CDR3 DNA: TGTGCCAGCGCTGACTCAGGGGGCAGTCAGACCTATGGCTACACCTTC.

This chain links TRBV13 with TRBJ2-3; D is ambiguous. Germline CDR1 PRHDT, CDR2 FYEKMQ (reference sequence). Trimming removed 7 bases at V and 0 bases at J, with 14 bases between. CDR3 length: 15 residues. The CDR3 DNA sequence: TGTGCCAGCAATCCGCGTAGAACTAGCACAGATACGCAGTATTTT. It encodes CASNPRRTSTDTQYF.

The gene calls are TRBV9 and TRBJ2-2; 12 positions match TRBD2. Per the germline V gene, CDR1 is SGDLS and CDR2 is YYNGEE. The CDR3 extends over 19 amino acids. V lost 4 bases to trimming and J lost 0 bases; unmatched junction nucleotides: 10. CDR3 nucleotide sequence: TGTGCCAGCAGCCTCCAGACTAGCGGGGGCACTACGAACACCGGGGAGCTGTTTTTT. Protein sequence: CASSLQTSGGTTNTGELFF.

The chain joins TRBV7-9 to TRBJ1-1; 9 bases line up with TRBD1. Germline CDR1 reads SEHNR; CDR2 reads FQNEAQ (reference sequence). The CDR3 covers 14 residues. J lost 10 bases, V lost 2 bases, and 8 bases had no gene match. The CDR3 nucleotides read TGTGCCAGCAGCTTATTGACAGGGGGAGTTGGAGCTTTCTTT. It specifies CASSLLTGGVGAFF.

The rearrangement joins TRBV27 to TRBJ1-5; perhaps TRBD1 as D (5 bases). CDR1 is MNHEY, CDR2 SMNVEV, per germline (reference sequence). Between the trimmed V and J ends, which lost 5 bases and 11 bases, there was a span of 19 bases. The CDR3 has 14 amino acids. The CDR3 DNA sequence: TGTGCCAGCAGTAAGGACATAACGGGTAGAGCCCAGCATTTT. Translating gives CASSKDITGRAQHF.

The CDR3 sequence is CSVDPQGTAYGYTF. The CDR3 DNA reads as TGCAGCGTTGATCCCCAAGGGACAGCTTATGGCTACACCTTC. V is TRBV29-1 and J is TRBJ1-2; TRBD1 matches at 7 bases. Germline V gene data show CDR1 as SQVTM and CDR2 as ANQGSEA. The CDR3 runs to 14 residues. The V gene end was trimmed by 3 bases and the J gene end by 5 bases; junction bases not matched to a gene: 9.

CDR3 in amino acids: CASSETGNGNTIYF. The CDR3 nucleotides read TGTGCCAGCAGCGAAACAGGGAATGGAAACACCATATATTTT. This sequence joins TRBV7-9 and TRBJ1-3; tentatively, D is TRBD1 (6 bases). Germline V gives CDR1 SEHNR, CDR2 FQNEAQ (reference sequence). The CDR3 extends over 14 amino acids. The germline V and J ends were trimmed by 5 bases and 3 bases, with 11 bases remaining between them.

This chain uses TRBV4-3 with TRBJ1-2, with D tentatively TRBD1 (5 bases). Germline CDR1 is LGHNA and CDR2 is YSLEER. Trimming shortened V by 6 bases and J by 7 bases, and 15 bases separated the two germline ends. This CDR3 is 13 amino acids long. The CDR3 region is CASSPEGRGGYTF. The CDR3 DNA reads as TGCGCCAGCAGTCCGGAGGGAAGGGGTGGCTACACCTTC.

The chain couples TRBV18 to TRBJ1-2; D uncertain. Germline CDR1 reads KGHSH; CDR2 reads LQKENI. This CDR3 spans 15 amino acids. V shed 1 base and J shed 3 bases, with 12 bases lying between them. CDR3 region: CASSPQPGVDYGYTF. CDR3 bases: TGTGCCAGCTCACCACAGCCGGGAGTTGACTATGGCTACACCTTC.

This clone came up once. The chain is built from TRBV30 and TRBJ2-1; D uncertain. The CDR3 is 11 amino acids. Germline V lookup: CDR1 GTSNPN, CDR2 SVGIG (reference sequence). V lost 3 bases and J 6 bases, leaving 6 bases between the germline ends. The CDR3 DNA reads TGTGCCTGGAGCTCAGGCAATGAGCAGTTCTTC. This translates into CAWSSGNEQFF.

This clone was observed once. The J gene is TRBJ1-4, the V gene TRBV6-6; 9 nucleotides align to TRBD1. Trimming cost V 5 bases and J 7 bases; bases outside gene matches: 5. Germline V gene lookup returns CDR1 MNHNY and CDR2 SVGAGI (reference sequence). The CDR3 loop spans 14 amino acids. CDR3 sequence: CASSAQGAGEKLFF. In nucleotides, the CDR3 is TGTGCCAGCAGTGCACAGGGGGCCGGTGAAAAACTGTTTTTT.

CDR3 sequence: CASSLGDSEEQYF. The CDR3, as DNA: TGTGCCAGCAGCTTAGGGGACAGCGAAGAGCAGTACTTC. The rearrangement uses TRBV7-2 and TRBJ2-5; 7 bases match TRBD1. The CDR3 spans 13 residues. V lost 1 base to trimming and J lost 11 bases; unmatched junction nucleotides: 7. Germline assignment: CDR1 SGHTA and CDR2 FQGNSA.

V and J are TRBV6-1 and TRBJ2-1; 9 nucleotides agree with TRBD2. Looked up from germline, CDR1 is MNHNS and CDR2 is SASEGT. The junction had 4 bases not matched to a gene; V was cut back by 4 bases and J by 0 bases. The CDR3 has 16 amino acids. Here the CDR3 reads CASSGLAASSYNEQFF. The CDR3 coding sequence is TGTGCCAGCAGTGGACTAGCGGCAAGCTCCTACAATGAGCAGTTCTTC.

This chain joins TRBV6-6 and TRBJ2-1, with 8 bases lining up with TRBD2. The CDR3 covers 12 residues. Trimming removed 1 base from V and 15 bases from J; junction bases left unmatched: 5. Per germline, CDR1 MNHNY and CDR2 SVGAGI (reference sequence). For the CDR3, the DNA is TGTGCCAGCAGTTACTACCAGCGGGAGTTGTTCTTC. Its protein product is CASSYYQRELFF.

The CDR3 region is CASSRTGRLYEQYF. CDR3 DNA: TGTGCCAGCAGTCGGACAGGGCGTCTCTACGAGCAGTACTTC. The chain employs TRBV2 and TRBJ2-7; 8 bases are a match to TRBD1. CDR3 length: 14 residues. J gave up 3 bases and V 5 bases, and 6 bases lay outside the gene matches. Germline CDR1 and CDR2: SNHLY and FYNNEI.

Details on this clone: A junction boundary mismatches the germline segment, possibly from a read error. The chain is built from TRBV11-2 and TRBJ2-1, with 11 bases that match TRBD2. Germline lookup yields CDR1 SGHAT and CDR2 FQNNGV. The CDR3 is 14 amino acids. CDR3 residues: CASSFTSGSPKGIF. The CDR3 nucleotides are TGTGCCAGCAGCTTTACTAGCGGGAGCCCCAAAGGGATCTTC.

The chain employs TRBV7-8 and TRBJ1-1, with D perhaps TRBD1 (6 bases). The CDR3 has 14 amino acids. Germline CDR1 is SGHVS and CDR2 is FQNEAQ. Trimming stripped 3 bases from V and 0 bases from J, with 8 bases between. DNA of the CDR3: TGTGCCAGCAGCTTCGGACAGCTGAACACTGAAGCTTTCTTT. It codes for CASSFGQLNTEAFF.

V usage is TRBV6-4 and J usage is TRBJ1-1, with D unresolved. Germline V gene data show CDR1 as MRHNA and CDR2 as SNTAGT. Trimming shortened V by 0 bases and J by 4 bases, and 9 bases separated the two germline ends. This CDR3 has 14 amino acids. CDR3 sequence (DNA): TGTGCCAGCAGTGACTCGAGTAGAGGCACTGAAGCTTTCTTT. Translating gives CASSDSSRGTEAFF.